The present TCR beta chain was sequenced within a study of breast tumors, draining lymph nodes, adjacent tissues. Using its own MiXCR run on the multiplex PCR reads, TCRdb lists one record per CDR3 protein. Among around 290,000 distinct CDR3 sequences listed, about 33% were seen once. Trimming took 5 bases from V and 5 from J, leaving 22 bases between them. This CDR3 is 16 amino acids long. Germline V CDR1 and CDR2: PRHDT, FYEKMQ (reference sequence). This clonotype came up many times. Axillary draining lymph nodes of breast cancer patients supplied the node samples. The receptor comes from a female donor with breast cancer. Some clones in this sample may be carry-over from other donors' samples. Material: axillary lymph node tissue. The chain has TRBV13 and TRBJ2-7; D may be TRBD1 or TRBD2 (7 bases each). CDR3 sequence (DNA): TGTGCCAGCAGCGCCGGACAGGCAAGGACTAGTAACGAGCAGTACTTC. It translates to CASSAGQARTSNEQYF. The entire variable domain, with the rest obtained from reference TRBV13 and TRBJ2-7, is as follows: AAGVIQSPRHLIKEKRETATLKCYPIPRHDTVYWYQQGPGQDPQFLISFYEKMQSDKGSIPDRFSAQQFSDYHSELNMSSLELGDSALYFCASSAGQARTSNEQYFGPGTRLTVT.